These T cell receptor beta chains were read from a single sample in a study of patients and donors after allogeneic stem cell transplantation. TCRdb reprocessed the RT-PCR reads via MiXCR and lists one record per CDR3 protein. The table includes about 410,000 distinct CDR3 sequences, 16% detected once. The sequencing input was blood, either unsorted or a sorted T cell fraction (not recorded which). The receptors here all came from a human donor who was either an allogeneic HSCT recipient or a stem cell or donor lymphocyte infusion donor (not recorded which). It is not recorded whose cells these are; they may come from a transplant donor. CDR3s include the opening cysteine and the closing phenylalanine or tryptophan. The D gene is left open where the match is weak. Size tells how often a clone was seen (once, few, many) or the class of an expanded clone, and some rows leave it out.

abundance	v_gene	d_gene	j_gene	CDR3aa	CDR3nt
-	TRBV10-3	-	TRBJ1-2	CAISDESGAGGYTF	TGTGCCATCAGTGACGAGTCCGGGGCCGGTGGCTACACCTTC
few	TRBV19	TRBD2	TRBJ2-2	CASSIDSGGSKLFF	TGTGCCAGTAGTATAGACAGCGGGGGGAGTAAGCTGTTTTTT
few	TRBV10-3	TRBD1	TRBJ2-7	CAISADRAYEQYF	TGTGCCATCAGCGCCGACAGGGCTTACGAGCAGTACTTC
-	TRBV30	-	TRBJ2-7	CAWAGVTYEQYF	TGTGCCTGGGCAGGGGTAACCTACGAGCAGTACTTC
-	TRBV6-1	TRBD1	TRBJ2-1	CASSVRDRSEQFF	TGTGCCAGCAGTGTCCGGGACAGGAGTGAGCAGTTCTTC
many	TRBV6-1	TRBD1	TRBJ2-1	CASLRTGVPHEQFF	TGTGCCAGCCTCCGGACAGGGGTCCCTCATGAGCAGTTCTTC
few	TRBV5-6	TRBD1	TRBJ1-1	CASSLIRDRGRHTEAFF	TGTGCCAGCAGCTTGATCAGGGACAGGGGGCGACACACTGAAGCTTTCTTT
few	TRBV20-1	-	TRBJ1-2	CSALVTGWYGYTF	TGCAGTGCGCTAGTTACAGGGTGGTATGGCTACACCTTC
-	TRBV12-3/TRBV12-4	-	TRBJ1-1	CASSPGQFNPPEAFF	TGTGCCAGCAGTCCCGGACAGTTTAATCCTCCTGAAGCTTTCTTT
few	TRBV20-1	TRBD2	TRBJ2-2	CSARDIASGGRGTGELFF	TGCAGTGCTAGAGATATAGCTAGCGGGGGCCGTGGCACCGGGGAGCTGTTTTTT
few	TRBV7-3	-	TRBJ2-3	CASSLNGAQYF	TGTGCCAGCAGCTTAAACGGTGCGCAGTATTTT
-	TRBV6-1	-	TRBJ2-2	CASSTLDTGELFF	TGTGCCAGCAGTACCCTCGACACCGGGGAGCTGTTTTTT
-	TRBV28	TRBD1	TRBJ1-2	CAVGTGNYGYTF	TGTGCCGTGGGGACAGGAAACTATGGCTACACCTTC
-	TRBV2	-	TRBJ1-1	CASSRDTNTEAFF	TGTGCCAGCAGCAGGGACACGAACACTGAAGCTTTCTTT
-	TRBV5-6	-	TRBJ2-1	CASNDFRDINEQFF	TGTGCCAGCAACGATTTCCGGGACATCAATGAGCAGTTCTTC
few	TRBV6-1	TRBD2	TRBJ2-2	CASRGGGVNTGELFF	TGTGCCAGCAGAGGCGGGGGGGTGAACACCGGGGAGCTGTTTTTT
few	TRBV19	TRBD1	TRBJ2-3	CASSISRGGPDTQYF	TGTGCCAGTAGTATATCAAGAGGGGGCCCAGATACGCAGTATTTT
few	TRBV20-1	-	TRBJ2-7	CSARGFYSSEQYF	TGCAGTGCTAGAGGGTTTTACAGCAGCGAGCAGTACTTC
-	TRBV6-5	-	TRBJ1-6	CASSYRDSNSPLHF	TGTGCCAGCAGTTACAGGGACTCTAATTCACCCCTCCACTTT
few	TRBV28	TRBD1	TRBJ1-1	CASSSQSGGRAFF	TGTGCCAGCAGTTCCCAATCAGGGGGCAGAGCTTTCTTT
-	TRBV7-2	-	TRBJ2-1	CASSLGDGYNEQFF	TGTGCCAGCAGCTTAGGGGACGGATACAATGAGCAGTTCTTC
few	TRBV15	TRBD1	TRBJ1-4	CATSRSRQGTREKLFF	TGTGCCACCAGCAGATCTAGACAGGGAACCAGGGAAAAACTGTTTTTT
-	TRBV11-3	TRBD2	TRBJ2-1	CASSPGSSGGHEQFF	TGTGCCAGCAGCCCAGGGTCTAGCGGGGGCCATGAGCAGTTCTTC
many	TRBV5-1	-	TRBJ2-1	CASSLDRDKYNEQFF	TGCGCCAGCAGCTTGGATCGGGACAAATACAATGAGCAGTTCTTC
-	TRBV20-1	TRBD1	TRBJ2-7	CSAHTGTGDYEQYF	TGCAGTGCCCACACCGGGACAGGAGATTACGAGCAGTACTTC
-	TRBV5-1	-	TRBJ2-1	CASSFDLPIYNEQFF	TGCGCCAGCAGCTTTGATCTACCTATCTACAATGAGCAGTTCTTC
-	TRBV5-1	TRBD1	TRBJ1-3	CASSTGGSGNTIYF	TGCGCCAGCAGCACAGGGGGCTCTGGAAACACCATATATTTT
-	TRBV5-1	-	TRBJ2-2	CTSSLGTGRELFF	TGCACCAGCAGCTTGGGCACGGGACGGGAGCTGTTTTTT